The 27 T cell receptor beta chains below were found in one sample sequenced in a study of blood T cell repertoires in COVID-19. Some clones are missing from TCRdb's copy, which holds only in-frame ones; the method was immunoSEQ multiplex PCR. Of 200,000 to 250,000 clones detected, roughly 87% appear once; the ten largest clones hold over 1.5%. The sample taken for sequencing was peripheral blood. The source of these receptors is a man aged 35 to 55 with active or convalescent COVID-19.

The J gene is TRBJ2-7, the V gene TRBV19; TRBD1 agrees at 10 bases. The CDR3 consists of 15 residues. The germline CDR1 and CDR2 sequences are LNHDA and SQIVND (reference sequence). V lost 4 bases to trimming and J lost 2 bases; unmatched junction nucleotides: 5. The CDR3 spells CASSKGQGSPYEQYF. For the CDR3, the DNA is TGTGCCAGTAGTAAGGGACAGGGGAGTCCCTACGAGCAGTACTTC.

The gene calls are TRBV29-1 and TRBJ1-2, with a tentative D call TRBD1 (6 bases). The CDR3 contains 13 residues. Trimming cost V 4 bases and J 4 bases, with 13 bases left between them. Germline V gene sequence: CDR1 SQVTM, CDR2 ANQGSEA. Here the CDR3 reads CSVGQGIGYGYTF. CDR3 nucleotides: TGCAGCGTTGGGCAGGGGATCGGCTATGGCTACACCTTC.

J is TRBJ1-6 and V is TRBV6-6, with 8 bases lining up with TRBD1. Germline V gene lookup returns CDR1 MNHNY and CDR2 SVGAGI (reference sequence). This CDR3 comprises 15 residues. The V and J ends lost 2 bases and 9 bases, in that order; junction bases with no gene match: 6. The CDR3 sequence is CASSYADRGGSPLHF. CDR3 DNA sequence: TGTGCCAGCAGTTACGCTGACAGGGGTGGTTCACCCCTCCACTTT.

This chain links TRBV28 with TRBJ1-2, with 10 bases that match TRBD1. Losses at the gene ends were 5 bases for V and 7 bases for J; bases not matched to a gene: 4. The CDR3 is 13 amino acids. CDR1 is MDHEN and CDR2 is SYDVKM in the germline V gene. CDR3 sequence: CASSAGQGGGYTF. The CDR3 nucleotides are TGTGCCAGCAGTGCTGGACAGGGGGGTGGCTACACCTTC.

This chain connects TRBV28 to TRBJ1-2; no definite D call. With 3 bases removed from V and 4 bases from J, the gap between germline ends came to 12 bases. The CDR3 is made up of 14 amino acids. CDR1 MDHEN and CDR2 SYDVKM come from the germline V gene. DNA of the CDR3: TGTGCCAGCAGTTTGGTACAGCTCCCCTATGGCTACACCTTC. Its protein product is CASSLVQLPYGYTF.

The CDR3 bases are TGTGCCAGCAGCTTCGGACTCAATCAGCCCCAGCATTTT. This translates into CASSFGLNQPQHF. The chain combines TRBV7-9 with TRBJ1-5; no clear D gene. V lost 3 bases and J 3 bases, leaving 6 bases between the germline ends. The CDR3 loop spans 13 amino acids. Germline CDR1 and CDR2: SEHNR and FQNEAQ (reference sequence). Full variable domain (missing parts from reference TRBV7-9 and TRBJ1-5): DTGVSQNPRHKITKRGQNVTFRCDPISEHNRLYWYRQTLGQGPEFLTYFQNEAQLEKSRLLSDRFSAERPKGSFSTLEIQRTEQGDSAMYLCASSFGLNQPQHFGDGTRLSIL.

The CDR3 DNA follows: TGTGCCAGCAGCTTCAGTGAGGGCGCTGGGAACGAGCAGTACTTC. Protein sequence: CASSFSEGAGNEQYF. The V and J genes are TRBV7-6 and TRBJ2-7; a possible D gene is TRBD2 (5 bases). Germline-derived CDR1 and CDR2 are SGHVS and FNYEAQ. The germline V and J ends were trimmed by 3 bases and 5 bases, with 17 bases remaining between them. The CDR3 has 15 residues. The full variable domain, rest sourced from reference TRBV7-6 and TRBJ2-7, is GAGVSQSPRYKVTKRGQDVALRCDPISGHVSLYWYRQALGQGPEFLTYFNYEAQQDKSGLPNDRFSAERPEGSISTLTIQRTEQRDSAMYRCASSFSEGAGNEQYFGPGTRLTVT.

V gene TRBV5-8 combines with J gene TRBJ2-7; 9 positions agree with TRBD1. Germline V gives CDR1 SGHTS, CDR2 YDEGEE. The CDR3 sequence is 15 residues long. Trimming at V came to 4 bases and at J to 1 base, leaving 6 bases not matched to a gene. CDR3 protein: CASSTGTGISYEQYF. The CDR3 nucleotides are TGTGCCAGCAGCACCGGGACAGGGATATCCTACGAGCAGTACTTC.

V and J are TRBV15 and TRBJ1-6; D is possibly TRBD1 (6 bases). This CDR3 region has 14 residues. Germline assignment: CDR1 LNHNV and CDR2 YYDKDF (reference sequence). V was cut by 5 bases and J by 5 bases, with 10 bases left in between. CDR3 in amino acids: CATSVPGDNSPLHF. CDR3 nucleotides: TGTGCCACCAGCGTGCCAGGGGATAATTCACCCCTCCACTTT.

The rearrangement uses TRBV5-1 and TRBJ2-1; 8 bases agree with TRBD2. Germline V gives CDR1 SGHRS, CDR2 YFSETQ. The CDR3 is 16 residues long. The junction had 5 bases not matched to a gene; V was cut back by 1 base and J by 2 bases. The CDR3 loop is CASSLRSGGAYNEQFF. CDR3 nucleotides: TGCGCCAGCAGCTTGAGAAGCGGGGGAGCCTACAATGAGCAGTTCTTC. The full variable domain, completed using reference TRBV5-1 and TRBJ2-1, is KAGVTQTPRYLIKTRGQQVTLSCSPISGHRSVSWYQQTPGQGLQFLFEYFSETQRNKGNFPGRFSGRQFSNSRSEMNVSTLELGDSALYLCASSLRSGGAYNEQFFGPGTRLTVL.

The V call is TRBV5-8, the J call TRBJ1-1; 9 bases match TRBD1. The germline V gene encodes CDR1 SGHTS and CDR2 YDEGEE. CDR3 length equals 14 residues. V shed 0 bases, J shed 5 bases, and the junction held 2 bases outside the gene matches. CDR3 DNA: TGTGCCAGCAGCTTGGAACAGGGGGCTACTGAAGCTTTCTTT. As protein: CASSLEQGATEAFF.

Turning to this clone: Other DNA sequences within the sample encode an identical CDR3. CDR3 protein: CASSGRPGQENRTNVLTF. For the CDR3, the DNA is TGTGCCAGCAGCGGCCGCCCGGGACAGGAAAATAGAACCAACGTCCTGACTTTC. The chain has TRBV21-1 and TRBJ2-6; the D call of TRBD1 is as the table states it, not checked on the DNA. TRBV21-1 is designated a pseudogene. The CDR3 totals 18 residues.

The chain recombines TRBV7-9 with TRBJ2-3, with 10 bases fitting TRBD2. This CDR3 is 16 amino acids long. The V gene end was trimmed by 3 bases and the J gene end by 2 bases; junction bases not matched to a gene: 5. CDR1 is SEHNR, CDR2 FQNEAQ, per germline (reference sequence). CDR3 sequence: CASSLTSGSFTDTQYF. The CDR3 nucleotides read TGTGCCAGCAGCTTGACTAGCGGGTCCTTCACAGATACGCAGTATTTT.

The V and J genes are TRBV30 and TRBJ1-1; TRBD1 matches 7 bases. This CDR3 has 14 residues. The V gene end was trimmed by 0 bases and the J gene end by 7 bases; junction bases not matched to a gene: 8. Germline V gene sequence: CDR1 GTSNPN, CDR2 SVGIG (reference sequence). CDR3 DNA: TGTGCCTGGAGTGTTCGAGGGGGCGCGTTTGAAGCTTTCTTT. Protein sequence: CAWSVRGGAFEAFF.

The CDR3, as DNA: TGTGCCAGCAGCCGGACCGCGACAGCTAGCACAGATACGCAGTATTTT. It codes for CASSRTATASTDTQYF. This sequence joins TRBV14 and TRBJ2-3, with a tentative D call TRBD1 (5 bases). Trimming removed 4 bases from V and 0 bases from J, with 14 bases in between. CDR3 length equals 16 residues. The germline CDR1 and CDR2 sequences are SGHDN and FVKESK.

The rearrangement uses TRBV19 and TRBJ1-1; perhaps TRBD1 as D (5 bases). Trimming shortened V by 5 bases and J by 6 bases, and 19 bases separated the two germline ends. The CDR3 is 15 amino acids. Germline V gives CDR1 LNHDA, CDR2 SQIVND (reference sequence). The CDR3 bases are TGTGCCAGTAGTTCGGGCCCGGGGGGAGTATCTGAAGCTTTCTTT. Its translation: CASSSGPGGVSEAFF. The variable domain in full, with the rest retrieved from reference TRBV19 and TRBJ1-1, is DGGITQSPKYLFRKEGQNVTLSCEQNLNHDAMYWYRQDPGQGLRLIYYSQIVNDFQKGDIAEGYSVSREKKESFPLTVTSAQKNPTAFYLCASSSGPGGVSEAFFGQGTRLTVV.

This chain uses TRBV2 with TRBJ2-5; no firm D call. V was shortened by 5 bases and J by 3 bases, with 10 bases between the two germline ends. From germline, CDR1 is SNHLY and CDR2 FYNNEI. CDR3 length equals 13 residues. CDR3 coding DNA: TGTGCCAGCAGTACTACTCGGAAAGAGACCCAGTACTTC. This translates into CASSTTRKETQYF.

The rearrangement uses TRBV27 and TRBJ1-3, with 7 bases aligning to TRBD1. The CDR3 contains 19 residues. The J segment lost 4 bases and the V segment lost 6 bases, leaving 21 bases of the junction unmatched. Germline values: CDR1 MNHEY, CDR2 SMNVEV (reference sequence). The CDR3 spells CASRLFGTVGPQEGNTIYF. CDR3 DNA: TGTGCCAGCAGACTATTTGGGACAGTTGGGCCTCAAGAAGGAAACACCATATATTTT.

The rearrangement links TRBV27 to TRBJ1-2; possibly TRBD1 for D (6 bases). Trimming took 5 bases from V and 6 from J, leaving 13 bases between them. Germline V gene data show CDR1 as MNHEY and CDR2 as SMNVEV (reference sequence). The CDR3 length is 13 residues. CDR3 region: CASSSAPGDGYTF. DNA of the CDR3: TGTGCCAGCAGTAGCGCTCCAGGGGATGGCTACACCTTC.

The chain carries TRBV30 and TRBJ2-5; the match to TRBD1 covers 7 bases. The trim removed 3 bases at V and 2 bases at J, leaving 15 bases unmatched. This CDR3 is 17 amino acids long. Germline V gives CDR1 GTSNPN, CDR2 SVGIG (reference sequence). The CDR3 loop is CAWSHSMVTGQQETQYF. DNA for the CDR3: TGTGCCTGGAGCCACTCCATGGTGACGGGACAGCAAGAGACCCAGTACTTC.

The rearrangement joins TRBV18 to TRBJ2-7; a weak D match, TRBD2 (5 bases). The CDR3 is 12 amino acids. The germline V gene has CDR1 KGHSH and CDR2 LQKENI. Trimming pared 6 bases from V and 2 bases from J, leaving 8 bases between. The CDR3 nucleotides read TGTGCCAGCTCTCCCGGGACCTACGAGCAGTACTTC. Its translation is CASSPGTYEQYF.

The chain has TRBV5-1 and TRBJ2-5, with D possibly matching TRBD2 (6 bases). The CDR3 is made up of 14 amino acids. Trimming stripped 4 bases from V and 5 bases from J, with 15 bases between. CDR1 is SGHRS and CDR2 is YFSETQ in the germline V gene. CDR3 nucleotides: TGCGCCAGCAGCCCGGGACTTTCAGGGGAGACCCAGTACTTC. It translates to CASSPGLSGETQYF. The entire variable domain, with the rest obtained from reference TRBV5-1 and TRBJ2-5, is as follows: KAGVTQTPRYLIKTRGQQVTLSCSPISGHRSVSWYQQTPGQGLQFLFEYFSETQRNKGNFPGRFSGRQFSNSRSEMNVSTLELGDSALYLCASSPGLSGETQYFGPGTRLLVL.

The J gene is TRBJ2-6, the V gene TRBV19; no reliable D call. The CDR3 is 13 residues long. Germline loops: CDR1 LNHDA, CDR2 SQIVND (reference sequence). V was shortened by 8 bases and J by 0 bases, with 5 bases between the two germline ends. The CDR3 spells CASGISGANVLTF. For the CDR3, the DNA is TGTGCCAGTGGCATCTCTGGGGCCAACGTCCTGACTTTC.

This chain links TRBV19 with TRBJ1-6; 10 bases align to TRBD1. Germline values: CDR1 LNHDA, CDR2 SQIVND (reference sequence). This CDR3 spans 14 amino acids. With V trimmed by 6 bases and J by 10 bases, 6 bases remained unmatched. DNA of the CDR3: TGTGCCAGTAGCACCGGGACAGGGGTATCACCCCTCCACTTT. This gives the protein CASSTGTGVSPLHF. Full variable domain (rest looked up from reference TRBV19 and TRBJ1-6): DGGITQSPKYLFRKEGQNVTLSCEQNLNHDAMYWYRQDPGQGLRLIYYSQIVNDFQKGDIAEGYSVSREKKESFPLTVTSAQKNPTAFYLCASSTGTGVSPLHFGNGTRLTVT.

The chain combines TRBV3-1 (or the pseudogene TRBV3-2) with TRBJ2-4, with 16 bases identical to TRBD2. The CDR3 contains 15 residues. The trim removed 7 bases at V and 8 bases at J, leaving 5 bases unmatched. The germline CDR1 and CDR2 sequences are LGHDT and YNNKEL (reference sequence). Here the CDR3 DNA reads TGTGCCAGCAAGGAGGGACTAGCGGGAGGGGACATTCAGTACTTC. It translates to CASKEGLAGGDIQYF.

The rearrangement joins TRBV6-6 to TRBJ1-6; 7 bases match TRBD1. Germline CDR1 MNHNY, CDR2 SVGAGI (reference sequence). The CDR3 spans 12 residues. V trimming: 7 bases; J trimming: 8 bases; junction bases outside the gene matches: 2. CDR3 nucleotide sequence: TGTGCCAGCAAGCAGGGGGATTCACCCCTCCACTTT. It specifies CASKQGDSPLHF.

This chain connects TRBV9 to TRBJ2-1, with D possibly being TRBD2 (7 bases). Germline lookup yields CDR1 SGDLS and CDR2 YYNGEE. CDR3 length: 15 residues. The V end lost 2 bases, the J end lost 7 bases, and 16 bases lay between the germline ends. CDR3 in DNA: TGTGCCAGCAGCGTCAGGGACACCGGGAGGAATGAGCAGTTCTTC. Protein: CASSVRDTGRNEQFF.